The 3 T cell receptor beta chains below come from one sample, sequenced in a study of blood T cells in healthy people across ages. Through a sample-barcoded 5' primer and a J-beta primer mix, a second PCR was run for 7 to 11 cycles. TCRdb recomputed calls from the 5' RACE reads with MiXCR, one row per CDR3 protein. The sample consists of over 1,500,000 distinct CDR3 sequences, roughly 43% of them appearing once. Specimen: blood. The receptors stem from a human donor in good health.

This clonotype was detected only a few times. The chain links TRBV29-1 to TRBJ1-4, with D tentatively TRBD1 (6 bases). Trimming removed 0 bases from V and 7 bases from J, with 9 bases in between. Germline lookup yields CDR1 SQVTM and CDR2 ANQGSEA. This CDR3 has 13 residues. CDR3 residues: CSVEETGSEKLFF. The CDR3 DNA reads as TGCAGCGTTGAAGAGACAGGCTCTGAAAAACTGTTTTTT.

This clonotype has a handful of counts. The rearrangement links TRBV3-1 to TRBJ2-3, with D possibly matching TRBD2 (6 bases). Looked up from germline, CDR1 is LGHDT and CDR2 is YNNKEL (reference sequence). The CDR3 totals 17 residues. Trimming took off 5 bases at V and 0 bases at J, with 18 bases between the two ends. DNA for the CDR3: TGTGCCAGCAGCTCGGGACGGGAGCGGACTAGCACAGATACGCAGTATTTT. Translation: CASSSGRERTSTDTQYF.

This clonotype was observed a few times. The V call is TRBV4-1, the J call TRBJ2-3, with D uncertain. The CDR3 loop spans 13 amino acids. The germline V gene has CDR1 MGHRA and CDR2 YSYEKL. V gave up 4 bases and J gave up 4 bases, with 9 bases separating them. The chain's CDR3 is CASSPPEADTQYF. CDR3 coding DNA: TGCGCCAGCAGCCCCCCCGAAGCAGATACGCAGTATTTT.